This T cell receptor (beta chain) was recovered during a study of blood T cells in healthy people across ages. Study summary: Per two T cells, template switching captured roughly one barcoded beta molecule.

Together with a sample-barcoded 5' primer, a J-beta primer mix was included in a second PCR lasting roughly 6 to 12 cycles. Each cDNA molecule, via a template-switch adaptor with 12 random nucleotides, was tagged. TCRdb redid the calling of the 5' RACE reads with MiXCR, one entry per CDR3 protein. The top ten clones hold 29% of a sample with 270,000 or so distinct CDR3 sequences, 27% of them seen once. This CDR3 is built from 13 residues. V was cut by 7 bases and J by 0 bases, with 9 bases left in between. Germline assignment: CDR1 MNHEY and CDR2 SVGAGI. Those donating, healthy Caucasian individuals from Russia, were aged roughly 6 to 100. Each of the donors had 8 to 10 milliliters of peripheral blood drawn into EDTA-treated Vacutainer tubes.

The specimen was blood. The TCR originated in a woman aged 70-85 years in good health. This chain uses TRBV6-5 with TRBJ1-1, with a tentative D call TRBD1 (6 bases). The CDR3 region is CASKDRLNTEAFF. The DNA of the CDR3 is TGTGCCAGCAAGGACAGACTGAACACTGAAGCTTTCTTT.